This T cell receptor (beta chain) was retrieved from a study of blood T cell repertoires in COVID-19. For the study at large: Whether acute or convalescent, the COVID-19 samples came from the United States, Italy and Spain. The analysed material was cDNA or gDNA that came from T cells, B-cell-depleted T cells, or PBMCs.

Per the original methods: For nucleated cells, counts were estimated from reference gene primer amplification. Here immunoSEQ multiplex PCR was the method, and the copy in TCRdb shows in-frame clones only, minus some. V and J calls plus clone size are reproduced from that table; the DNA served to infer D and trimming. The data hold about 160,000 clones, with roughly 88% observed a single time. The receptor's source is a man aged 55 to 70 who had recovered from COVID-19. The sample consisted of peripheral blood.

The CDR3 DNA reads as TGTGCCAGCAGCGGCCCGGGGGGGCCCCAGCATTTT. Translation gives CASSGPGGPQHF. The chain combines TRBV9 with TRBJ1-5; weak D call: TRBD1 (5 bases). This CDR3 has 12 amino acids. Germline CDR1 and CDR2: SGDLS and YYNGEE. V shed 3 bases and J shed 9 bases, with 10 bases lying between them.